This T cell receptor (beta chain) stems from a study of blood T cell repertoires in COVID-19. Turning to the study itself: Samples came from the United States, Italy and Spain, spanning acute and convalescent COVID-19. PBMCs, B-cell-depleted T cells, or T cells were the source of the cDNA or gDNA that made up the material.

Germline-derived CDR1 and CDR2 are SGHRS and YFSETQ. The length of the CDR3 is 16 residues. Trimming at V came to 4 bases and at J to 9 bases, leaving 15 bases not matched to a gene. Libraries were prepared by immunoSEQ multiplex PCR; TCRdb keeps only in-frame clonotypes and omits some of them. Among a few hundred thousand clones listed, roughly 89% were seen once. Sequencing was performed on peripheral blood. This receptor was taken from a woman aged 40-49 years with COVID-19, enrolled during active disease. V gene TRBV5-1 combines with J gene TRBJ2-1; 8 bases agree with TRBD2. CDR3 protein: CASSRGRGAGLGEQFF. CDR3 in DNA: TGCGCCAGCAGCCGGGGGCGGGGGGCCGGCTTGGGTGAGCAGTTCTTC.